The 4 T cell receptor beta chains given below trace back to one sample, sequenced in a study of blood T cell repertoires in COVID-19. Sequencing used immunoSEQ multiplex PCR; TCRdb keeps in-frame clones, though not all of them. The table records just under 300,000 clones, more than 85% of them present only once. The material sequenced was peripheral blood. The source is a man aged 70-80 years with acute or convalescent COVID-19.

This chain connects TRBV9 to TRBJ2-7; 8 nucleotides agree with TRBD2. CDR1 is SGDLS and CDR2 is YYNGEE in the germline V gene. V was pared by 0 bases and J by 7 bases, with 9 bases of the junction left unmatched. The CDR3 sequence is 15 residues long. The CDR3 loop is CASSVGGSGVREQYF. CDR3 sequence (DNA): TGTGCCAGCAGCGTAGGTGGTAGCGGGGTTCGGGAGCAGTACTTC.

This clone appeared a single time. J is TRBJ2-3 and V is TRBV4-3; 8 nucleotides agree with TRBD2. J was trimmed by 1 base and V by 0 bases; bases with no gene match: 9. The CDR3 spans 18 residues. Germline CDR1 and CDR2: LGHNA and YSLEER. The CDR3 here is CASSQERTLAGGTDTQYF. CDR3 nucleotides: TGCGCCAGCAGCCAAGAAAGAACCCTAGCGGGTGGCACAGATACGCAGTATTTT.

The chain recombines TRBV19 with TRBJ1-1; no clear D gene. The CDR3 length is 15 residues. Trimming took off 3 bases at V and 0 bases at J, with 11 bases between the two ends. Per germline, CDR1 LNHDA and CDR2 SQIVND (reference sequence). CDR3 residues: CASSIEGGVNTEAFF. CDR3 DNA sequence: TGTGCCAGTAGTATCGAGGGCGGCGTGAACACTGAAGCTTTCTTT. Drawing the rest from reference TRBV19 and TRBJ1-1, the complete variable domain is DGGITQSPKYLFRKEGQNVTLSCEQNLNHDAMYWYRQDPGQGLRLIYYSQIVNDFQKGDIAEGYSVSREKKESFPLTVTSAQKNPTAFYLCASSIEGGVNTEAFFGQGTRLTVV.

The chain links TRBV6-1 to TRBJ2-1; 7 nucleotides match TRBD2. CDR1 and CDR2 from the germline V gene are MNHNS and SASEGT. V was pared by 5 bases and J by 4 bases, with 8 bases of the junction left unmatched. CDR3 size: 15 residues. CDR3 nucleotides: TGTGCCAGCAGTTCCCCCGGGACTAAATACAATGAGCAGTTCTTC. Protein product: CASSSPGTKYNEQFF.